There are a few counts of the clone carrying this T cell receptor beta chain. Original processing methods: It was from reference gene primer amplification that nucleated cell counts were estimated. Generated by immunoSEQ multiplex PCR, the TCRdb table keeps only in-frame clones and is missing some. The V and J calls and clone size are taken from that table; D and trimming were inferred from the DNA. The sample holds about 200,000 clones, around four fifths seen once. This entry is derived from a study of blood T cell repertoires in COVID-19. Study-level information: Sites across the United States, Italy and Spain contributed samples from acute and convalescent COVID-19. T cells, B-cell-depleted T cells, or PBMCs supplied cDNA or gDNA.

V dropped 0 bases and J dropped 2 bases, with 11 bases sitting between them. This CDR3 spans 16 amino acids. CDR1 is LGHNA and CDR2 is YSLEER in the germline V gene. Seattle patient enrollment occurred during active infection, with longitudinal follow-up thereafter. This rearrangement joins TRBV4-3 to TRBJ1-5; maybe TRBD1 (6 bases). The sequenced material came from peripheral blood. This sequence was found in a man aged 55-75 years with COVID-19, enrolled during active disease. Here the CDR3 reads CASSQEPGAGNQPQHF. In nucleotides, the CDR3 is TGCGCCAGCAGCCAAGAACCAGGGGCGGGCAATCAGCCCCAGCATTTT.